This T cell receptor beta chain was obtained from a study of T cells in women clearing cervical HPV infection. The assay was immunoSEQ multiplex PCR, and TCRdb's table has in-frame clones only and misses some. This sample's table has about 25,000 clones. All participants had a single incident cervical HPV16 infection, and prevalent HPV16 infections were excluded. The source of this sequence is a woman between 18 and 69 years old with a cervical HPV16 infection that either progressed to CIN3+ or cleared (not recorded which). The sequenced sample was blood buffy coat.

CDR3 protein: CASSRTSGGNTGELFF. CDR3 bases read: TGTGCCAGCAGCAGAACTAGCGGGGGGAACACCGGGGAG. The chain couples TRBV2 to TRBJ2-2; TRBD2 aligns across 11 bases. From the germline J gene comes the end of the CDR3, since the read stops 3 residues before it. CDR1 and CDR2 from the germline V gene are SNHLY and FYNNEI. V dropped 6 bases and J dropped 1; count of bases not matched to a gene: 4. This CDR3 is 16 amino acids long. Variable domain in full (rest from reference TRBV2 and TRBJ2-2): EPEVTQTPSHQVTQMGQEVILRCVPISNHLYFYWYRQILGQKVEFLVSFYNNEISEKSEIFDDQFSVERPDGSNFTLKIRSTKLEDSAMYFCASSRTSGGNTGELFFGEGSRLTVL.